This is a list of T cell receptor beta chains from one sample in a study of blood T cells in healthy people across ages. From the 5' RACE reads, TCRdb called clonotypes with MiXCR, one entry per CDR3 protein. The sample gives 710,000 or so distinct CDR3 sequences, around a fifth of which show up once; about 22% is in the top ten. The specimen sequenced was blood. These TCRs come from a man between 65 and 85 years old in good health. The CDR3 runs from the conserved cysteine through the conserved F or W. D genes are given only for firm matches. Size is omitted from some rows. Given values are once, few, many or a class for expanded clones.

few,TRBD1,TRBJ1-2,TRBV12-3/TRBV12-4,TGTGCCAGCAGTGGGGACAGGCTTGACTACACCTTC,CASSGDRLDYTF
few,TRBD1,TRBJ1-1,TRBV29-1,TGCAGCGTAGCTAGCCTAACAGGGGTGAACACTGAAGCTTTCTTT,CSVASLTGVNTEAFF
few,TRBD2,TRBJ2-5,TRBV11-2,TGTGCCAGCAGCCGGACTAGCGGGAGTCAGACCCAGTACTTC,CASSRTSGSQTQYF
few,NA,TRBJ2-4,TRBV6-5,TGTGCCACTTGCCTGATGGCAGCCAAAAACATTCAGTACTTC,CATCLMAAKNIQYF
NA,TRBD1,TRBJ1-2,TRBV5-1,TGCGCCAGCAGCGGGGGACAGGCCAACTATGGCTACACCTTC,CASSGGQANYGYTF
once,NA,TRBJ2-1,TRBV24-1,TGTGCCACCAGTGACTCTGTGGGGGCCTACAATGAGCAGTTCTTC,CATSDSVGAYNEQFF
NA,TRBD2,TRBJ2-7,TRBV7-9,TGTGCCAGCAGCTCCCTTTGGGGGGGAAGCGAGCAGTACTTC,CASSSLWGGSEQYF
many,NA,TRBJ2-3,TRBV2,TGTGCCAGCAGATTGAACTTACTACAATTTAGCACAGATACGCAGTATTTT,CASRLNLLQFSTDTQYF
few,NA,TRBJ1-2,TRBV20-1,TGCAGTGCTAGAGATGTCCGAGGTATCGATGGCTACACCTTC,CSARDVRGIDGYTF
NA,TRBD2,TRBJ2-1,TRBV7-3,TGTGCCAGCAGCGCCCGGACTAGCGGGGACAATGAGCAGTTCTTC,CASSARTSGDNEQFF
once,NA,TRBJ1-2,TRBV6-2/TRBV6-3,TGTGCCAGCAGTTCAAGATTTTATGGCTACACCTTC,CASSSRFYGYTF